Listed below are T cell receptor beta chains from one sample, sequenced in a study of T cell responses to AZD1222 COVID-19 vaccine. Data came from immunoSEQ multiplex PCR; TCRdb stores just in-frame clones and leaves some out. The top ten hold around 24% of the sample, which has about 130,000 clones, around 84% seen once. This specimen was peripheral blood, taken on day 0 of AZD1222 vaccination. These receptors were taken from an adult in good health. Each CDR3 is given with its conserved first and last residue. The order of the fields is clone size, V gene, J gene, D gene, CDR3 DNA, CDR3 protein. A D gene is named only where the DNA matches it firmly. For some rows the clone size is stated as once, few or many, or as a class when expanded; others skip it.

NA,TRBV24-1,TRBJ2-7,NA,TGTGCCACCAGTGATAGGTGGAGGCAGTACTTC,CATSDRWRQYF
NA,TRBV6-5,TRBJ2-7,NA,TGTGCCAGCAGATCTACAGGGTCTTACGAGCAGTACTTC,CASRSTGSYEQYF
NA,TRBV9,TRBJ2-5,TRBD2,TGTGCCCGCCGCGTAAGGCGGGGGGGTCCCTTACAAGAGACCCAGTACTTC,CARRVRRGGPLQETQYF
NA,TRBV19,TRBJ1-4,NA,TGTGCCAGTCAAAAGAGCCAGGGTTATGGCGAAAAACTGTTTTTT,CASQKSQGYGEKLFF
NA,TRBV3-1/TRBV3-2,TRBJ1-1,NA,TGTGCCAGCAGCCAAGCCCGGGGAAACACTGAAGCTTTCTTT,CASSQARGNTEAFF
NA,TRBV29-1,TRBJ2-7,TRBD1,TGCAGCGTTGAAGGGACAGGTAATTCCTACGAGCAGTACTTC,CSVEGTGNSYEQYF
NA,TRBV4-2,TRBJ1-3,NA,TGTGCCAGCAGCCAAGGGCATGGCTCTGGAAACACCATATATTTT,CASSQGHGSGNTIYF
NA,TRBV6-2/TRBV6-3,TRBJ1-3,NA,TGTGCCAGCAGTTATGGTTACGGAAACACCATATATTTT,CASSYGYGNTIYF
NA,TRBV7-2,TRBJ2-7,NA,TGTGCCAGCAGCTTAGATGCATTTGGGTTTGGCGAGCAGTACTTC,CASSLDAFGFGEQYF
NA,TRBV18,TRBJ2-7,NA,TGTGCCAGCTCAGTTGGCGGGGCACGCTCCTACGAGCAGTACTTC,CASSVGGARSYEQYF
NA,TRBV4-1,TRBJ2-1,NA,TGCGCCAGCAGAGACCCACTTAGCCGCTCCTACAATGAGCAGTTCTTC,CASRDPLSRSYNEQFF
NA,TRBV7-2,TRBJ2-7,TRBD1,TGTGCCAGCGCCCGGGACAGGGCGTCTGGGTTGGTCGAGCAGTACTTC,CASARDRASGLVEQYF
once,TRBV10-3,TRBJ2-5,TRBD2,TGTGCCATCAGTGCAGCCGGCGGGGGGGCACAAGAGACCCAGTACTTC,CAISAAGGGAQETQYF
NA,TRBV7-8,TRBJ2-7,NA,TGTGCCAGCAGCCTTGCGGTTACCTACGAGCAGTACTTC,CASSLAVTYEQYF
NA,TRBV9,TRBJ2-3,TRBD2,TGTGCCAGCAGCGTAGGCCTAGCGGGGGGTAGAGATACGCAGTATTTT,CASSVGLAGGRDTQYF
NA,TRBV20-1,TRBJ1-5,NA,TGCAGTGCTAGTGGGATGTATAGCAATCAGCCCCAGCATTTT,CSASGMYSNQPQHF
NA,TRBV7-2,TRBJ2-7,NA,TGTGCCAGCAGCTTACTAGGGAACCTCTACGAGCAGTACTTC,CASSLLGNLYEQYF
once,TRBV2,TRBJ1-5,NA,TGTGCCAGCAGTGCGAACCGTCCGCCCAATCAGCCCCAGCATTTT,CASSANRPPNQPQHF
NA,TRBV28,TRBJ1-5,TRBD1,TGTGCCAGCGAGAAACAGGGGGCTTATCGGAATCAGCCCCAGCATTTT,CASEKQGAYRNQPQHF
few,TRBV7-9,TRBJ1-3,NA,TGTGCCAGCAGCGGGCGTGAGAGCTCTGGAAACACCATATATTTT,CASSGRESSGNTIYF
NA,TRBV19,TRBJ2-1,TRBD1,TGTGCCAGTAGTCCTCGACAGGGGAGCTCCTACAATGAGCAGTTCTTC,CASSPRQGSSYNEQFF
NA,TRBV10-3,TRBJ1-5,NA,TGTGCCATCAGTGACGATTACTGGCCCCAGCATTTT,CAISDDYWPQHF
NA,TRBV6-4,TRBJ1-2,TRBD1,TGTGCCAGCAGCCCGGACAGGGGTAGCTATGGCTACACCTTC,CASSPDRGSYGYTF
NA,TRBV6-1,TRBJ1-5,NA,TGTGCCAGCAGTGGAGCCCTAGGGGGGGGCAATCAGCCCCAGCATTTT,CASSGALGGGNQPQHF
few,TRBV6-5,TRBJ2-7,TRBD1,TGTGCCAGCAGACTGGGACAGGGAGGGATCTACGAGCAGTACTTC,CASRLGQGGIYEQYF
NA,TRBV12-5,TRBJ2-7,NA,TGTGCTAGTGGTGGATACCCCCGACGGAGCTCCTACGAGCAGTACTTC,CASGGYPRRSSYEQYF
NA,TRBV3-1/TRBV3-2,TRBJ1-3,TRBD1,TGTGCCAGCAGCCAAGCAGGGGGATCTGGAAACACCATATATTTT,CASSQAGGSGNTIYF
NA,TRBV5-7,TRBJ1-5,TRBD1,TGTGCCAGCAGCACCGGACAGGGGGCCTTGAAGTTT,CASSTGQGALKF
NA,TRBV2,TRBJ1-4,NA,TGTGCCAGCAGTGACGACAGAACCTCTGAAAAACTGTTTTTT,CASSDDRTSEKLFF
NA,TRBV9,TRBJ2-5,NA,TGTGCCAGCAGCGTTACCTTAAACAGCCTGTACCAAGAGACCCAGTACTTC,CASSVTLNSLYQETQYF
NA,TRBV6-6,TRBJ1-6,NA,TGTGCCAGCAGTCGCACGGATGTTCGGACAGCTAATAATTCACCCCTCCACTTT,CASSRTDVRTANNSPLHF
few,TRBV28,TRBJ2-2,TRBD1,TGTGCCAGCAGTTTTGGAGGGTTTGGGGGACAGGGCAACACCGGGGAGCTGTTTTTT,CASSFGGFGGQGNTGELFF
NA,TRBV15,TRBJ2-7,NA,TGTGCCACCAGCAGAGAACACTACGAGCAGTACTTC,CATSREHYEQYF
NA,TRBV9,TRBJ2-2,TRBD2,TGTGCCAGCAGCGCCCACGCCGGGACTACGCACAGCGGGGAGCTGTTTTTT,CASSAHAGTTHSGELFF
NA,TRBV7-3,TRBJ2-5,NA,TGTGCCAGCAGCTTAACTGGGGGCGCGTTCCAAGAGACCCAGTACTTC,CASSLTGGAFQETQYF
NA,TRBV9,TRBJ1-2,NA,TGTGCCAGCAGCGTAGAAGGGATTGGCTACACCTTC,CASSVEGIGYTF
NA,TRBV3-1/TRBV3-2,TRBJ1-3,TRBD1,TGTGCCAGCAGCCAAGGGCAGGGGGTGTCTGGAAACACCATATATTTT,CASSQGQGVSGNTIYF
once,TRBV9,TRBJ1-4,NA,TGTGCCAGCAGCGTGACCGGGCGTCGCGATGAAAAACTGTTTTTT,CASSVTGRRDEKLFF
NA,TRBV5-1,TRBJ1-3,NA,TGCGCCAGCAGCTTGGTGGGGTCCTCTGGAAACACCATATATTTT,CASSLVGSSGNTIYF
NA,TRBV16,TRBJ1-5,NA,TGTGCCAGCAGCCAATCACTCGGAGGGCAGCCCCAGCATTTT,CASSQSLGGQPQHF
NA,TRBV18,TRBJ1-1,TRBD1,TGTGCCAGCTCAGCAGGGGGCACTGAAGCTTTCTTT,CASSAGGTEAFF